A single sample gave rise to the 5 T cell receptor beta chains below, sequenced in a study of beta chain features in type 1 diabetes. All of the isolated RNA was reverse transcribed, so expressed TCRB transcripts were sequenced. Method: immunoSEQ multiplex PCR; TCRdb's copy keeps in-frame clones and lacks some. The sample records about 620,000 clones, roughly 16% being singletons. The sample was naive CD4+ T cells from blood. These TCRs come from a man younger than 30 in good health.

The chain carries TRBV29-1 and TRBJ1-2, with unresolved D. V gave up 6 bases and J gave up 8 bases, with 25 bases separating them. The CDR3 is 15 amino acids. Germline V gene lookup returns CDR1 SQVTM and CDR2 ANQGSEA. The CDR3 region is CSVLRSPGEGEGYTF. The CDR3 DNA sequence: TGCAGCGTCCTAAGATCCCCCGGGGAGGGTGAGGGCTACACCTTC.

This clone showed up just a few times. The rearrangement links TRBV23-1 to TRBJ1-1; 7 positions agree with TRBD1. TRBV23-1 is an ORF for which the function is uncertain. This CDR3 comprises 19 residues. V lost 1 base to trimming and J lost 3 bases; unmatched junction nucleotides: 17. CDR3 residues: CASSQYPRQGVKSDTEAFF. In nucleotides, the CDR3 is TGCGCCAGCAGTCAATACCCTCGGCAGGGGGTTAAATCGGACACTGAAGCTTTCTTT.

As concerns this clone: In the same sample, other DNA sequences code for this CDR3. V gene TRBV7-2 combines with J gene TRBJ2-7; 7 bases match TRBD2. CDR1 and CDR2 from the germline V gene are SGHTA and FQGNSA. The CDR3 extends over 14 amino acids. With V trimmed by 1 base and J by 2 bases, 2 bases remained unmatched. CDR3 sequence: CASSLVGGAYEQYF. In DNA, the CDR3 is TGTGCCAGCAGCTTAGTGGGGGGGGCCTACGAGCAGTACTTC.

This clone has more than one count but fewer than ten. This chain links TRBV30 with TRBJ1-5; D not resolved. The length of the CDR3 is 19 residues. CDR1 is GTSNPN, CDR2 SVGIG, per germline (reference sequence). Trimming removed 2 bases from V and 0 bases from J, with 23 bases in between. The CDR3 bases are TGTGCCTGGAGTTTGACGAGATCGTCCGATTACTATAGCAATCAGCCCCAGCATTTT. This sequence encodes CAWSLTRSSDYYSNQPQHF. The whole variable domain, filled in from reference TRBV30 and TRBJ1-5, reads SQTIHQWPATLVQPVGSPLSLECTVEGTSNPNLYWYRQAAGRGLQLLFYSVGIGQISSEVPQNLSASRPQDRQFILSSKKLLLSDSGFYLCAWSLTRSSDYYSNQPQHFGDGTRLSIL.

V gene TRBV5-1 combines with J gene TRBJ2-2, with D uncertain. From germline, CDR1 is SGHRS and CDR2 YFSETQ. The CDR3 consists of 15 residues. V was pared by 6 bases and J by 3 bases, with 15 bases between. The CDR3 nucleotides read TGCGCCAGCAACCTCCCGGCGGCGTACACCGGGGAGCTGTTTTTT. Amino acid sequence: CASNLPAAYTGELFF.